This TCR beta chain appears in the sequencing data of a study of blood T cell repertoires in COVID-19. Study context: COVID-19 samples collected from the United States, Italy and Spain covered acute and convalescent phases. T cells, B-cell-depleted T cells, or PBMCs supplied cDNA or gDNA.

In the original analysis: Reference gene primer amplification yielded estimated nucleated cell counts. Data came from immunoSEQ multiplex PCR; TCRdb stores just in-frame clones and leaves some out. V, J and clone size derive from that table, while D and trimming were established from the DNA sequence. This sample has roughly 100,000 clones, with about three quarters found just once. This clone showed up just once. This CDR3 spans 15 amino acids. Germline lookup yields CDR1 MDHEN and CDR2 SYDVKM. Losses at the gene ends were 6 bases for V and 4 bases for J; bases not matched to a gene: 6. This chain connects TRBV28 to TRBJ2-1; 10 bases match TRBD2. Sequences were obtained from peripheral blood. The sequence came from an elderly man with acute or convalescent COVID-19. The CDR3 protein is CASRSGLAAYNEQFF. CDR3 sequence (DNA): TGTGCCAGCAGATCCGGACTAGCGGCTTACAATGAGCAGTTCTTC.